The 32 T cell receptor beta chains in this list originate from one sample, sequenced in a study of blood T cell repertoires in COVID-19. Profiled with immunoSEQ multiplex PCR; TCRdb holds only in-frame clones, not every one. The sample lists about 61,000 clones, roughly 86% occurring once. Source material: peripheral blood. The receptors come from a woman in her 50s with active or convalescent COVID-19.

J is TRBJ2-7 and V is TRBV27; 11 bases fit TRBD1. The length of the CDR3 is 14 residues. CDR1 MNHEY and CDR2 SMNVEV come from the germline V gene (reference sequence). J was trimmed by 4 bases and V by 6 bases; bases with no gene match: 5. CDR3 DNA sequence: TGTGCCAGCAGCACAGGACAGGGGGCTTACGAGCAGTACTTC. Translated, it gives CASSTGQGAYEQYF.

The gene calls are TRBV19 and TRBJ1-4; D is uncertain. The germline CDR1 and CDR2 sequences are LNHDA and SQIVND (reference sequence). The length of the CDR3 is 15 residues. V was shortened by 3 bases and J by 0 bases, with 8 bases between the two germline ends. The CDR3 spells CASSIPFATNEKLFF. Here the CDR3 DNA reads TGTGCCAGTAGTATCCCATTTGCAACTAATGAAAAACTGTTTTTT. The variable domain in full, completed from reference TRBV19 and TRBJ1-4, reads DGGITQSPKYLFRKEGQNVTLSCEQNLNHDAMYWYRQDPGQGLRLIYYSQIVNDFQKGDIAEGYSVSREKKESFPLTVTSAQKNPTAFYLCASSIPFATNEKLFFGSGTQLSVL.

The V and J genes are TRBV4-2 and TRBJ2-3; 13 nucleotides match TRBD2. With 1 base clipped from V and 4 bases from J, the junction kept 5 bases outside the gene matches. Germline loops: CDR1 LGHNA, CDR2 YNFKEQ. The CDR3 consists of 17 residues. DNA for the CDR3: TGTGCCAGCAGCCAAGGCAGACTAGCGGGAGGCTCAGATACGCAGTATTTT. Amino acids: CASSQGRLAGGSDTQYF.

The chain is built from TRBV21-1 and TRBJ1-1; the table names TRBD1, a call not compared with the DNA. TRBV21-1 is described as a pseudogene. The CDR3 runs to 17 residues. The CDR3 DNA is TGTGCCAGCAGCAAGGTAAAAAGGGACAGAGAGAACACTGAAGCTTTCTTT. It codes for CASSKVKRDRENTEAFF.

As DNA, the CDR3 is TGTGCCAGCAGCCACAAGCGGGACCGACTGTTATACAATGAGCAGTTCTTC. Translated, it gives CASSHKRDRLLYNEQFF. The V gene is TRBV7-6, the J gene TRBJ2-1, with 7 bases aligning to TRBD2. Germline V lookup: CDR1 SGHVS, CDR2 FNYEAQ. The CDR3 extends over 17 amino acids. V shed 5 bases and J 4 bases; nucleotides not matched to a gene: 14.

The chain is built from TRBV19 and TRBJ2-7; the match to TRBD2 covers 13 bases. The CDR3 is 15 residues long. Germline CDR1 and CDR2: LNHDA and SQIVND (reference sequence). The V and J ends lost 11 bases and 7 bases, in that order; junction bases with no gene match: 14. CDR3 sequence reads: CASRPGTSGDLEQYF. CDR3 DNA sequence: TGTGCCTCACGTCCCGGGACTAGCGGGGACCTGGAGCAGTACTTC.

The chain links TRBV9 to TRBJ2-1, with TRBD2 identical over 8 bases. This CDR3 spans 16 amino acids. The ends lost 3 bases at V and 2 bases at J; junction bases unmatched: 7. Germline V gene sequence: CDR1 SGDLS, CDR2 YYNGEE. Here the CDR3 DNA reads TGTGCCAGCAGCGCCCCGGGAGGGGACCCCTACAATGAGCAGTTCTTC. It specifies CASSAPGGDPYNEQFF.

The V gene is TRBV5-8, the J gene TRBJ2-1; a possible D gene is TRBD1 (5 bases). Germline V gene sequence: CDR1 SGHTS, CDR2 YDEGEE. The CDR3 is 13 residues long. V was trimmed by 4 bases and J by 6 bases, leaving 11 bases between them. CDR3 DNA sequence: TGTGCCAGCAGCCCGATTGGGGCCAATGAGCAGTTCTTC. Encoded protein: CASSPIGANEQFF.

This rearrangement joins TRBV11-2 to TRBJ2-1; a possible D gene is TRBD1 (6 bases). Between the trimmed V and J ends, which lost 1 base and 9 bases, there was a span of 16 bases. The CDR3 is made up of 15 amino acids. Germline values: CDR1 SGHAT, CDR2 FQNNGV. The CDR3 region has the DNA TGTGCCAGCAGCTTAGTAGGGCCTGGGGGCGGTGAGCAGTTCTTC. Its protein product is CASSLVGPGGGEQFF.

V and J are TRBV5-1 and TRBJ2-5; 15 nucleotides line up with TRBD2. Losses at the gene ends were 4 bases for V and 5 bases for J; bases not matched to a gene: 9. CDR1 and CDR2 from the germline V gene are SGHRS and YFSETQ. The CDR3 contains 17 residues. CDR3 sequence reads: CASSTGLAGGRLETQYF. The CDR3 DNA is TGCGCCAGCAGCACAGGACTAGCGGGAGGGCGGTTGGAGACCCAGTACTTC.

V and J are TRBV5-4 and TRBJ2-1, with 8 positions matching TRBD1. The CDR3 has 17 amino acids. The germline V gene encodes CDR1 SGHNT and CDR2 YYREEE (reference sequence). V dropped 0 bases and J dropped 7; count of bases not matched to a gene: 12. Here the CDR3 DNA reads TGTGCCAGCAGCTTGGCCGTGAGTCAGGGGGCTCGGAATGAGCAGTTCTTC. It translates to CASSLAVSQGARNEQFF.

CDR3 protein: CASSLPSQGRTEAFF. Written as DNA, the CDR3 is TGTGCCAGCAGCTTGCCCTCACAGGGTCGGACTGAAGCTTTCTTT. V usage is TRBV5-6 and J usage is TRBJ1-1; tentative D call: TRBD1 (6 bases). Deletions cut 1 base from V and 5 bases from J, with 15 bases between. The germline V gene has CDR1 SGHDT and CDR2 YYEEEE. This CDR3 comprises 15 residues.

V gene TRBV12-3 or TRBV12-4 combines with J gene TRBJ1-2; weak D call: TRBD1 (5 bases). The CDR3 is made up of 13 amino acids. With 3 bases removed from V and 4 bases from J, the gap between germline ends came to 9 bases. Here the CDR3 reads CASSLTDPYGYTF. In DNA, the CDR3 is TGTGCCAGCAGTTTGACAGATCCCTATGGCTACACCTTC.

The chain couples TRBV9 to TRBJ1-1; the match to TRBD1 covers 7 bases. Germline-derived CDR1 and CDR2 are SGDLS and YYNGEE. The CDR3 totals 13 residues. The V segment lost 5 bases and the J segment 4 bases; nucleotides outside the gene matches: 5. As DNA, the CDR3 is TGTGCCAGCAGTCAGGGGGTTGGCACTGAAGCTTTCTTT. This codes for CASSQGVGTEAFF.

The chain joins TRBV9 to TRBJ1-2; 9 bases fit TRBD1. The length of the CDR3 is 14 residues. Trimming took 4 bases from V and 6 from J; bases not matched to a gene: 7. Per the germline V gene, CDR1 is SGDLS and CDR2 is YYNGEE. The CDR3 nucleotides are TGTGCCAGCAGCCCTGGGACAGGGATGAATGGCTACACCTTC. This encodes CASSPGTGMNGYTF.

This clone occurred a few times. The genes are TRBV5-6 and TRBJ2-5, with 8 bases lining up with TRBD1. The CDR3 is made up of 16 amino acids. Trimming removed 1 base from V and 1 base from J; junction bases left unmatched: 6. The germline gives CDR1 SGHDT, CDR2 YYEEEE. The CDR3 spells CASSLTWTGLQETQYF. DNA for the CDR3: TGTGCCAGCAGCTTGACCTGGACAGGGCTCCAAGAGACCCAGTACTTC.

This clone occurred a few times. The chain couples TRBV2 to TRBJ1-4; 8 positions agree with TRBD1. Trimming cost V 6 bases and J 3 bases; bases outside gene matches: 3. Germline V CDR1 and CDR2: SNHLY, FYNNEI. The CDR3 extends over 14 amino acids. CDR3 sequence reads: CASSGQGANEKLFF. For the CDR3, the DNA is TGTGCCAGCAGCGGACAGGGTGCTAATGAAAAACTGTTTTTT.

The rearrangement uses TRBV21-1 and TRBJ2-1; the D segment call TRBD1 is taken from the table without a DNA check. TRBV21-1 is termed a pseudogene. The length of the CDR3 is 14 residues. This chain's CDR3 is CASGGQGDNNEQFF. For the CDR3, the DNA is TGTGCCAGCGGCGGACAGGGGGACAACAATGAGCAGTTCTTC.

V usage is TRBV3-1 (or the pseudogene TRBV3-2) and J usage is TRBJ1-1, with D maybe TRBD1 (6 bases). Between the trimmed V and J ends, which lost 4 bases and 1 base, there was a span of 13 bases. Looked up from germline, CDR1 is LGHDT and CDR2 is YNNKEL (reference sequence). The CDR3 is 15 amino acids. This chain's CDR3 is CASSLTGRRNTEAFF. CDR3 DNA sequence: TGTGCCAGCAGCCTTACAGGGAGAAGGAACACTGAAGCTTTCTTT.

V gene TRBV18 combines with J gene TRBJ2-3; D might be TRBD2 (6 bases). The germline V gene has CDR1 KGHSH and CDR2 LQKENI. CDR3 length: 15 residues. Deletions cut 3 bases from V and 3 bases from J, with 13 bases between. Here the CDR3 DNA reads TGTGCCAGCTCACCGGTCGGGAGTGGTACAGATACGCAGTATTTT. Its translation is CASSPVGSGTDTQYF.

This sequence joins TRBV7-8 and TRBJ2-4; D is undetermined. Germline V CDR1 and CDR2: SGHVS, FQNEAQ. Trimming took off 0 bases at V and 5 bases at J, with 5 bases between the two ends. This CDR3 has 13 amino acids. CDR3 residues: CASSLALENIQYF. The CDR3 nucleotides read TGTGCCAGCAGCTTAGCGCTAGAAAACATTCAGTACTTC.

This clone was detected only once. The chain links TRBV7-9 to TRBJ2-3, with 8 bases that match TRBD2. The V gene's germline CDR1 is SEHNR and CDR2 FQNEAQ (reference sequence). The ends lost 3 bases at V and 2 bases at J; junction bases unmatched: 4. This CDR3 region has 15 residues. This CDR3 reads CASSFRTSNTDTQYF. The CDR3 coding sequence is TGTGCCAGCAGCTTTCGGACTAGCAACACAGATACGCAGTATTTT. The full variable domain, in which reference TRBV7-9 and TRBJ2-3 provide the parts outside the CDR3, is DTGVSQNPRHKITKRGQNVTFRCDPISEHNRLYWYRQTLGQGPEFLTYFQNEAQLEKSRLLSDRFSAERPKGSFSTLEIQRTEQGDSAMYLCASSFRTSNTDTQYFGPGTRLTVL.

The rearrangement joins TRBV5-8 to TRBJ2-3; TRBD2 matches at 10 bases. The V and J ends lost 0 bases and 5 bases, in that order; junction bases with no gene match: 6. The CDR3 is 16 residues long. Germline values: CDR1 SGHTS, CDR2 YDEGEE. The CDR3 sequence: CASSLGLAGDKDTQYF. CDR3 nucleotides: TGTGCCAGCAGCTTGGGTCTAGCGGGAGATAAAGATACGCAGTATTTT.

The chain uses TRBV2 and TRBJ2-7; D remains unclear. The CDR3 covers 11 residues. The V gene's germline CDR1 is SNHLY and CDR2 FYNNEI. V lost 9 bases and J lost 4, with 10 bases in between. In DNA form, the CDR3 reads TGTGCCAGTCTAGATTTTTACGAGCAGTACTTC. Protein product: CASLDFYEQYF.

J is TRBJ2-5 and V is TRBV5-1, with TRBD2 matching over 7 bases. The CDR3 contains 15 residues. The germline V gene has CDR1 SGHRS and CDR2 YFSETQ. The V and J ends lost 0 bases and 5 bases, in that order; junction bases with no gene match: 7. The CDR3 DNA reads as TGCGCCAGCAGCTTGGGACTAGCAACAAGGGAGACCCAGTACTTC. The encoded protein is CASSLGLATRETQYF. Filled out from reference TRBV5-1 and TRBJ2-5, the complete variable domain reads KAGVTQTPRYLIKTRGQQVTLSCSPISGHRSVSWYQQTPGQGLQFLFEYFSETQRNKGNFPGRFSGRQFSNSRSEMNVSTLELGDSALYLCASSLGLATRETQYFGPGTRLLVL.

The chain combines TRBV7-2 with TRBJ2-3, with TRBD2 matching over 11 bases. After removal of 5 bases from V and 5 bases from J, the junction contained 6 bases not matched to a gene. Germline CDR1 SGHTA, CDR2 FQGNSA. This CDR3 has 15 residues. The CDR3 here is CASSLSGRAGDTQYF. CDR3 nucleotides: TGTGCCAGCAGCCTTAGCGGGAGGGCCGGAGATACGCAGTATTTT.

The chain uses TRBV6-5 and TRBJ1-6; maybe TRBD1 (5 bases). Deletions cut 6 bases from V and 8 bases from J, with 11 bases between. The germline V gene encodes CDR1 MNHEY and CDR2 SVGAGI. The CDR3 contains 13 residues. CDR3 protein: CASSYIGDSPLHF. The CDR3 coding sequence is TGTGCCAGCAGCTATATAGGGGATTCACCCCTCCACTTT.

The chain is built from TRBV10-3 and TRBJ2-7; no reliable D call. This CDR3 is built from 12 residues. Looked up from germline, CDR1 is ENHRY and CDR2 is SYGVKD. V was clipped by 4 bases and J by 3 bases, with 7 bases between them. DNA of the CDR3: TGTGCCATCAGTGCCACAGACTACGAGCAGTACTTC. Its translation is CAISATDYEQYF.

The chain carries TRBV19 and TRBJ2-3; 7 nucleotides align to TRBD1. CDR1 is LNHDA and CDR2 is SQIVND in the germline V gene (reference sequence). CDR3 length: 15 residues. The V gene end was trimmed by 0 bases and the J gene end by 5 bases; junction bases not matched to a gene: 5. CDR3 sequence (DNA): TGTGCCAGTAGTATAGATCACAGGGGTGAAGATACGCAGTATTTT. The encoded protein is CASSIDHRGEDTQYF.

V is TRBV5-4 and J is TRBJ2-7, with 8 bases fitting TRBD1. The CDR3 loop spans 14 amino acids. V dropped 4 bases and J dropped 5; count of bases not matched to a gene: 8. The V gene's germline CDR1 is SGHNT and CDR2 YYREEE (reference sequence). The DNA for the CDR3 is TGTGCCAGCAGCCTACGGACAGGGTTGGACGAGCAGTACTTC. This gives the protein CASSLRTGLDEQYF. The complete variable domain, with remaining parts taken from reference TRBV5-4 and TRBJ2-7, reads ETGVTQSPTHLIKTRGQQVTLRCSSQSGHNTVSWYQQALGQGPQFIFQYYREEENGRGNFPPRFSGLQFPNYSSELNVNALELDDSALYLCASSLRTGLDEQYFGPGTRLTVT.

The chain joins TRBV5-5 to TRBJ1-2, with D possibly TRBD1 on 5 matching bases. The germline V and J ends were trimmed by 4 bases and 3 bases, with 16 bases remaining between them. CDR1 and CDR2 (germline): SGHKS, YYEKEE (reference sequence). CDR3 length: 15 amino acids. DNA of the CDR3: TGTGCCAGCAGCCCCCCGGAGGGGTTCTACTATGGCTACACCTTC. Encoded protein: CASSPPEGFYYGYTF.

The chain employs TRBV28 and TRBJ2-3, with 13 bases identical to TRBD2. V trimming: 4 bases; J trimming: 14 bases; junction bases outside the gene matches: 15. Germline V CDR1 and CDR2: MDHEN, SYDVKM. This CDR3 region has 16 residues. Here the CDR3 reads CASSYPPGLAGTELYF. The CDR3 DNA sequence: TGTGCCAGCAGTTACCCTCCGGGACTAGCGGGAACCGAGCTGTATTTT.